This T cell receptor (beta chain) was documented in a study of cytomegalovirus exposure and HLA in healthy donors. The primer mix had 60 Vbeta and 13 Jbeta primers. Clones were sequenced by immunoSEQ multiplex PCR, and TCRdb holds only the in-frame ones, with some missing. The sample carries 95,000 to 150,000 clones, around 72% recorded once. This clone was seen only a few times. Its antigen is as yet unknown. Study-wide results and caveats: Later work found that TCR association rates differed between HLA loci; DRB1 had the most and HLA-C the fewest.

This TCR came from a woman aged 40 to 50 in good health and CMV-seropositive. The sample comprised PBMCs.

CDR3 sequence (DNA): TGTGCCAGCAGCTTTGAGGCGTGGGACACTGAAGCTTTCTTT. This encodes CASSFEAWDTEAFF. This sequence joins TRBV7-9 and TRBJ1-1; D remains ambiguous. The CDR3 totals 14 residues. Germline values: CDR1 SEHNR, CDR2 FQNEAQ (reference sequence). Trimming pared 3 bases from V and 3 bases from J, leaving 11 bases between.